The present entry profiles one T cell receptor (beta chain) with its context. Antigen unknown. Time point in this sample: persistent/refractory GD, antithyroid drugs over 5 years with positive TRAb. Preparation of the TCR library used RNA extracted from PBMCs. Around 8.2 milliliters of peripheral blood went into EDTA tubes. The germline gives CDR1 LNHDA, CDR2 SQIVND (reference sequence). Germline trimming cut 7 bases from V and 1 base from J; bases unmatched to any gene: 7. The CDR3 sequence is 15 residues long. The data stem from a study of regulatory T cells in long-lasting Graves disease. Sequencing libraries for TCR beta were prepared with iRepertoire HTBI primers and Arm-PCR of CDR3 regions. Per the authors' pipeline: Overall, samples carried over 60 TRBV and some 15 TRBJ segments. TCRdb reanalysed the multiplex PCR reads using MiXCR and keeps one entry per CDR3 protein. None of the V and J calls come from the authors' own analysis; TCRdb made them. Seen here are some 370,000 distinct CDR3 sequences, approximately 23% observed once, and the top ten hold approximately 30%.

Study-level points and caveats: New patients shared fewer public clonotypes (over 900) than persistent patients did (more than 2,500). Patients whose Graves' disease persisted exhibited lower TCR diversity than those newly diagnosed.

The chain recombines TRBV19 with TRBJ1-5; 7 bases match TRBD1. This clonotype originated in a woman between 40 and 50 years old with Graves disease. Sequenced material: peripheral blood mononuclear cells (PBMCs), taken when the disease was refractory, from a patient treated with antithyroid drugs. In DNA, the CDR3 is TGTGCCAGTACTTGGACAGGCGGGAGCAATCAGCCCCAGCATTTT. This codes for CASTWTGGSNQPQHF.